This T cell receptor beta chain was profiled in a study of blood T cells in healthy people across ages. The CDR3 runs 13 residues. The germline gives CDR1 SQVTM, CDR2 ANQGSEA. This clonotype was recorded a few times. The junction departs from germline at one end; a sequencing error may be responsible. A J-beta primer mix and a sample-barcoded 5' primer were used in a second PCR of roughly 6 to 11 cycles. TCRdb re-called the 5' RACE reads with MiXCR, one entry per CDR3 protein. The data show over 700,000 distinct CDR3 sequences, with roughly 25% seen just once and 9.4% held by the top ten. These records were also assigned to another study, of T cells of mothers and their children.

The sample taken for sequencing was blood. V is TRBV29-1 and J is TRBJ2-5, with D perhaps being TRBD1 or TRBD2 (5 bases each). This TCR came from a boy aged 5-17 years in good health. CDR3 bases: TGCAGCGGAGGGGCGGGCTCCCAAGAGACCCTGTACTTC. It translates to CSGGAGSQETLYF.